These 14 T cell receptor beta chains were sequenced from one sample in a study of blood T cells in healthy people across ages. A J-beta primer mix and a sample-barcoded 5' primer were used in a second PCR of about 7 to 12 cycles. TCRdb recomputed calls from the 5' RACE reads with MiXCR, one row per CDR3 protein. This table holds more than 650,000 distinct CDR3 sequences, over 20% found once. The material sequenced was blood. Receptor source: a man in his sixties or seventies in good health.

The rearrangement links TRBV11-2 to TRBJ2-4; TRBD1 or TRBD2 may be the D gene (5 bases each). CDR1 is SGHAT, CDR2 FQNNGV, per germline. V was clipped by 0 bases and J by 1 base, with 13 bases between them. This CDR3 is built from 17 residues. CDR3 sequence: CASSLDRVGVAKNIQYF. CDR3 coding DNA: TGTGCCAGCAGCTTAGATCGGGTGGGGGTGGCCAAAAACATTCAGTACTTC. Drawing the rest from reference TRBV11-2 and TRBJ2-4, the complete variable domain is EAGVAQSPRYKIIEKRQSVAFWCNPISGHATLYWYQQILGQGPKLLIQFQNNGVVDDSQLPKDRFSAERLKGVDSTLKIQPAKLEDSAVYLCASSLDRVGVAKNIQYFGAGTRLSVL.

The CDR3 DNA reads as TGTGCCAGCAGCCAAGTGAGGGCGAAGGGCACAGATACGCAGTATTTT. This translates into CASSQVRAKGTDTQYF. The rearrangement joins TRBV14 to TRBJ2-3; D perhaps matches TRBD2 (5 bases). V dropped 1 base and J dropped 1 base, with 12 bases sitting between them. In germline, CDR1 is SGHDN, CDR2 FVKESK. The CDR3 length is 16 residues. The full variable domain, rest sourced from reference TRBV14 and TRBJ2-3, is EAGVTQFPSHSVIEKGQTVTLRCDPISGHDNLYWYRRVMGKEIKFLLHFVKESKQDESGMPNNRFLAERTGGTYSTLKVQPAELEDSGVYFCASSQVRAKGTDTQYFGPGTRLTVL.

The V call is TRBV7-9, the J call TRBJ2-7; 7 positions agree with TRBD1. Matching the DNA end better, TRBJ2-5 makes the J call doubtful. The CDR3 is 15 residues long. The germline V gene encodes CDR1 SEHNR and CDR2 FQNEAQ (reference sequence). The CDR3 DNA reads TGTGCCAGCAGCCCACAGGGGATTGGCCAAGAGACCCAGTACTTC. Protein sequence: CASSPQGIGQETQYF.

This clonotype was counted only a few times. This chain uses TRBV11-2 with TRBJ2-6; perhaps D is TRBD1 or TRBD2 (5 bases each). Germline CDR1 SGHAT, CDR2 FQNNGV. Trimming cost V 5 bases and J 2 bases, with 13 bases left between them. The CDR3 is 16 residues long. The CDR3: CASSGRGVPGANVLTF. The CDR3 DNA reads as TGTGCCAGCAGCGGGAGAGGGGTTCCTGGGGCCAACGTCCTGACTTTC.

The rearrangement uses TRBV12-3 or TRBV12-4 and TRBJ1-2, with a possible D match to TRBD1 (6 bases). V was cut by 5 bases and J by 4 bases, with 14 bases left in between. The CDR3 has 14 residues. CDR3 nucleotide sequence: TGTGCCAGCAGTACTGTGGGGGCTGTCTATGGCTACACCTTC. This encodes CASSTVGAVYGYTF.

The chain links TRBV25-1 to TRBJ2-6; tentatively, D is TRBD2 (5 bases). The germline V gene has CDR1 MGHDK and CDR2 SYGVNS. The CDR3 sequence is 18 residues long. V gave up 7 bases and J gave up 1 base, with 20 bases separating them. Here the CDR3 DNA reads TGTGCCAGCAACCCCGGACTGTACTTTCAGTCTGGGGCCAACGTCCTGACTTTC. This encodes CASNPGLYFQSGANVLTF. Together with reference TRBV25-1 and TRBJ2-6, the CDR3 gives the full variable domain: EADIYQTPRYLVIGTGKKITLECSQTMGHDKMYWYQQDPGMELHLIHYSYGVNSTEKGDLSSESTVSRIRTEHFPLTLESARPSHTSQYLCASNPGLYFQSGANVLTFGAGSRLTVL.

V and J are TRBV27 and TRBJ2-1; 8 bases are a match to TRBD1. CDR3 length: 14 residues. V lost 6 bases to trimming and J lost 6 bases; unmatched junction nucleotides: 7. CDR1 MNHEY and CDR2 SMNVEV come from the germline V gene (reference sequence). The CDR3 sequence is CASRATGVLNEQFF. The CDR3 DNA is TGTGCCAGCAGGGCGACAGGGGTCCTCAATGAGCAGTTCTTC.

This clonotype occurred a few times. This chain links TRBV21-1 with TRBJ1-4; TRBD1, the table's D call, was not compared with the DNA. TRBV21-1 is an annotated pseudogene. The CDR3 spans 22 residues. CDR3 residues: CASSKVSPVRQGTPPTNEKLFF. The CDR3 nucleotides are TGTGCCAGCAGCAAAGTTTCTCCCGTAAGACAGGGGACCCCTCCAACTAATGAAAAACTGTTTTTT.

This rearrangement joins TRBV6-5 to TRBJ1-4; the D is unclear. Germline V lookup: CDR1 MNHEY, CDR2 SVGAGI. This CDR3 comprises 13 residues. V dropped 5 bases and J dropped 5 bases, with 9 bases sitting between them. The CDR3 loop is CASSGSRNEKLFF. The CDR3 coding sequence is TGTGCCAGCAGTGGCAGCCGGAATGAAAAACTGTTTTTT.

CDR3 coding DNA: TGTGCCAGCAGCCGATACTACGAGCAGTACTTC. Residues: CASSRYYEQYF. This chain links TRBV12-3 or TRBV12-4 with TRBJ2-7; D not resolved. The CDR3 covers 11 residues. V dropped 6 bases and J dropped 3 bases, with 6 bases sitting between them.

This clonotype showed up many times. This chain connects TRBV5-1 to TRBJ1-4; a weak D match, TRBD1 (6 bases). The CDR3 covers 15 residues. CDR1 SGHRS and CDR2 YFSETQ come from the germline V gene. V was cut by 4 bases and J by 0 bases, with 10 bases left in between. Here the CDR3 DNA reads TGCGCCAGCAGCATTGGGGGGCCAACTAATGAAAAACTGTTTTTT. This sequence encodes CASSIGGPTNEKLFF.

V and J are TRBV7-8 and TRBJ2-5, with D possibly TRBD1 on 5 matching bases. Germline CDR1 reads SGHVS; CDR2 reads FQNEAQ. The CDR3 sequence is 14 residues long. Trimming left V 1 base short and J 6 bases short, with 12 bases between. The CDR3 nucleotides read TGTGCCAGCAGCTTAGTATTCAGGGAAAAGACCCAGTACTTC. Translation gives CASSLVFREKTQYF.

This clonotype was seen a few times. The chain couples TRBV20-1 to TRBJ1-2; D is unclear. The CDR3 covers 11 residues. V was cut by 6 bases and J by 5 bases, with 10 bases left in between. CDR1 is DFQATT and CDR2 is SNEGSKA in the germline V gene (reference sequence). The CDR3 region has the DNA TGCAGTGCCGCTCTGGGGTATGGCTACACCTTC. Translation: CSAALGYGYTF.

Only a few counts were recorded for this clonotype. The genes are TRBV20-1 and TRBJ2-3; 10 nucleotides align to TRBD2. Germline V gene lookup returns CDR1 DFQATT and CDR2 SNEGSKA (reference sequence). V lost 6 bases to trimming and J lost 0 bases; unmatched junction nucleotides: 6. This CDR3 comprises 15 residues. The CDR3 nucleotides are TGCAGTGCGAGGACTAGCGGACCTAGCACAGATACGCAGTATTTT. Translated: CSARTSGPSTDTQYF.